The entry that follows covers one T cell receptor beta chain sequence. Its antigen is undetermined. The sample belongs to a study of CD8 T cells in Susac syndrome. Study-wide background: Susac syndrome patients were untreated, on corticosteroids with some adding intravenous immunoglobulin, or on intravenous immunoglobulin only.

TEMRA cells were FACS-enriched and CD8+ and CD4+ T cells negatively isolated. V lost 3 bases, J lost 1 base, and 16 bases lay in between. Germline CDR1 DFQATT, CDR2 SNEGSKA (reference sequence). The CDR3 totals 15 residues. Notes on the study in general: The CD4+ T cell repertoires from Susac syndrome exhibited no clonal expansion.

The RNA, about 0.45 to 1 ug, was put through reverse transcription using random hexamers. TCRdb passed the immunoSEQ multiplex PCR reads through MiXCR, listing each CDR3 protein once. This sample has some 180,000 distinct CDR3 sequences; around 94% occur once, and the top ten carry 0.099%. This chain uses TRBV20-1 with TRBJ2-7, with D hard to call. Sequences were obtained from CD4+ T cells from PBMCs. This clonotype originated in a human donor with Susac syndrome. CDR3 residues: CSARATRARSYEQYF. DNA of the CDR3: TGCAGTGCTAGGGCTACAAGGGCCAGATCCTACGAGCAGTACTTC.